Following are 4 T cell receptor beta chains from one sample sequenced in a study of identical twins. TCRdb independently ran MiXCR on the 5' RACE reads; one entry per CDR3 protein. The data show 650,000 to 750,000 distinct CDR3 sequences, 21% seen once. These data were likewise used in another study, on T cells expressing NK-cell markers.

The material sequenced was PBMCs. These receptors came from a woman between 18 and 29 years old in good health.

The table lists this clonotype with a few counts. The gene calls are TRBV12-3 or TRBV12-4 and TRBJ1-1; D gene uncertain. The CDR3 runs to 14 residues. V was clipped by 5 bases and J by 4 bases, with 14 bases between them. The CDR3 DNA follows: TGTGCCAGCAGTGTATCGGTATCGGGCACTGAAGCTTTCTTT. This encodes CASSVSVSGTEAFF.

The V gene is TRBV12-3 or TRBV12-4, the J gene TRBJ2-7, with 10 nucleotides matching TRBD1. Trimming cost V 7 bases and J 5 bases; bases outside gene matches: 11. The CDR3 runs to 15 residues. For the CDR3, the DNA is TGTGCCAGCACCCTTCGGGGACAGGGGCTAAACGAGCAGTACTTC. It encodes CASTLRGQGLNEQYF.

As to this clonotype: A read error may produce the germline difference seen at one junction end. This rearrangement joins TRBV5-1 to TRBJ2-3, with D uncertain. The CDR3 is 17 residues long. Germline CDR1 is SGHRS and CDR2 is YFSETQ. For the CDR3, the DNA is TGCGCCAGCAGCTTGGCCTCAACATCTACTTTGTCGTATACGAAGTATTTT. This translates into CASSLASTSTLSYTKYF.

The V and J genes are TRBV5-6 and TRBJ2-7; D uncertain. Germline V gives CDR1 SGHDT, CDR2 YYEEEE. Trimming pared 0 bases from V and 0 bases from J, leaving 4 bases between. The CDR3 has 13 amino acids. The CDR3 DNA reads TGTGCCAGCAGCTTGGAACGCTCCTACGAGCAGTACTTC. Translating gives CASSLERSYEQYF.